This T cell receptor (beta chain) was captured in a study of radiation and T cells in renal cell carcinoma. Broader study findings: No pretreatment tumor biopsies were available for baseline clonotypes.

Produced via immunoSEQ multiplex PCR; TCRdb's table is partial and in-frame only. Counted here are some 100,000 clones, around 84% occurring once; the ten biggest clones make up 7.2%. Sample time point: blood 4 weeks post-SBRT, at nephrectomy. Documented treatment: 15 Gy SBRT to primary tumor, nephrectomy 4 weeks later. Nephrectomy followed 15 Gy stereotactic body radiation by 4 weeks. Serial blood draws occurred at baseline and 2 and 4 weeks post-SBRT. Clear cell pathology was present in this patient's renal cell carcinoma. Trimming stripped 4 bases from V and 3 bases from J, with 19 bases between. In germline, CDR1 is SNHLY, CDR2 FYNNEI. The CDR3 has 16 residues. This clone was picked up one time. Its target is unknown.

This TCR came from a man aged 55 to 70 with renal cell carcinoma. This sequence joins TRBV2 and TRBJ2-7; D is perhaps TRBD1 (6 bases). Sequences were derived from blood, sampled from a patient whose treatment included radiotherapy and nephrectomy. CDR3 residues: CASSGIQGPKLYEQYF. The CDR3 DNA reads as TGTGCCAGCAGTGGAATACAGGGTCCGAAGCTCTACGAGCAGTACTTC.